This T cell receptor (beta chain) originates from a study of shared clonotypes between healthy human individuals. Comment on this clone: The same CDR3 also results from other DNA sequences found in this sample.

CD45RA-negative memory and CD45RA+ naive subsets were split from the CD4+ cells. Method: immunoSEQ multiplex PCR; TCRdb's copy keeps in-frame clones and lacks some. The data contain 2 million to 3 million clones, 93% of them singletons. This receptor was identified in a man younger than 30 in good health. Some clones in this sample may be carry-over from other donors' samples. Sequencing was performed on naive CD4+ T cells from PBMCs. Subset specified: CD45RA+ positively selected.

This CDR3 is CASSEQETQYF. The CDR3 nucleotides are TGTGCCAGTAGCGAACAAGAGACCCAGTACTTC. The chain is built from TRBV19 and TRBJ2-5; D gene ambiguous. The germline CDR1 and CDR2 sequences are LNHDA and SQIVND (reference sequence). V was clipped by 6 bases and J by 2 bases, with 4 bases between them. This CDR3 is 11 amino acids long.